These 21 T cell receptor beta chains originate from one sample sequenced in a study of blood T cell repertoires in COVID-19. Using immunoSEQ multiplex PCR, the repertoire was profiled, and TCRdb retains in-frame clones only, with some absent. This sample has about 49,000 clones; about 87% occur once, and the top ten carry approximately 2.1%. Sequencing was done on a sample of peripheral blood. These receptors all stem from a woman older than 75 with COVID-19, enrolled during active disease.

The chain joins TRBV6-5 to TRBJ1-4, with D unclear. Germline CDR1 reads MNHEY; CDR2 reads SVGAGI. This CDR3 region has 15 residues. Trimming shortened V by 6 bases and J by 7 bases, and 18 bases separated the two germline ends. The CDR3 sequence is CASRLSGNTREKLFF. CDR3 bases: TGTGCCAGCAGACTCTCCGGGAACACCCGTGAAAAACTGTTTTTT.

The chain has TRBV18 and TRBJ1-2, with TRBD1 identical over 7 bases. The CDR3 extends over 15 amino acids. Germline values: CDR1 KGHSH, CDR2 LQKENI. Trimming took 2 bases from V and 4 from J; bases not matched to a gene: 7. DNA of the CDR3: TGTGCCAGCTCACCAACTCGGGAGGGGGCCTATGGCTACACCTTC. This translates into CASSPTREGAYGYTF.

The rearrangement uses TRBV5-4 and TRBJ2-5; TRBD1 agrees at 7 bases. The junction had 5 bases not matched to a gene; V was cut back by 4 bases and J by 5 bases. The germline V gene has CDR1 SGHNT and CDR2 YYREEE (reference sequence). The length of the CDR3 is 13 residues. CDR3 in DNA: TGTGCCAGCAGCCCGACAGGGTTTGAGACCCAGTACTTC. This gives the protein CASSPTGFETQYF.

In its sample, this clone was seen a few times. Here the CDR3 DNA reads TGCAGCGTTGGGAGCCCGCGGAGCTATGGCTACACCTTC. It codes for CSVGSPRSYGYTF. The rearrangement uses TRBV29-1 and TRBJ1-2; D remains ambiguous. Between the trimmed V and J ends, which lost 4 bases and 4 bases, there was a span of 13 bases. CDR1 is SQVTM and CDR2 is ANQGSEA in the germline V gene. CDR3 length: 13 amino acids.

The V and J genes are TRBV11-2 and TRBJ1-3; 7 bases agree with TRBD1. From germline, CDR1 is SGHAT and CDR2 FQNNGV. V was pared by 5 bases and J by 0 bases, with 7 bases of the junction left unmatched. The CDR3 sequence is 16 residues long. The CDR3 DNA reads as TGTGCCAGCAGCCCAAGGACAGGCCTCTCTGGAAACACCATATATTTT. It encodes CASSPRTGLSGNTIYF.

CDR3 sequence (DNA): TGTGCCAGCAGCGTAAGGGACAGGGCGAACACTGAAGCTTTCTTT. Translating it yields CASSVRDRANTEAFF. V and J are TRBV3-1 (or the pseudogene TRBV3-2) and TRBJ1-1, with 9 bases fitting TRBD1. The CDR3 is 15 residues long. V lost 5 bases to trimming and J lost 1 base; unmatched junction nucleotides: 5. Looked up from germline, CDR1 is LGHDT and CDR2 is YNNKEL (reference sequence).

The genes are TRBV19 and TRBJ1-2; TRBD1 aligns across 7 bases. CDR1 is LNHDA, CDR2 SQIVND, per germline (reference sequence). Trimming cost V 6 bases and J 5 bases; bases outside gene matches: 18. This CDR3 has 17 amino acids. The DNA for the CDR3 is TGTGCCAGTAGCTACTCGTGGGTGGGGGACAGAATGTATGGCTACACCTTC. Protein: CASSYSWVGDRMYGYTF.

The rearrangement links TRBV18 to TRBJ2-7, with a possible D match to TRBD1 (6 bases). V was trimmed by 2 bases and J by 0 bases, leaving 14 bases between them. Germline V lookup: CDR1 KGHSH, CDR2 LQKENI. The CDR3 extends over 16 amino acids. The CDR3 region is CASSPGQGTYSYEQYF. The CDR3 nucleotides read TGTGCCAGCTCACCAGGGCAGGGGACATACTCCTACGAGCAGTACTTC.

The chain recombines TRBV6-4 with TRBJ2-1; TRBD2 matches 8 bases. CDR1 MRHNA and CDR2 SNTAGT come from the germline V gene. The CDR3 sequence is 15 residues long. Trimming at V came to 5 bases and at J to 3 bases, leaving 6 bases not matched to a gene. Written as DNA, the CDR3 is TGTGCCAGCAGTCGACGTAGCGGGAACTACAATGAGCAGTTCTTC. Residues: CASSRRSGNYNEQFF.

This chain connects TRBV3-1 (or the pseudogene TRBV3-2) to TRBJ2-1; D is possibly TRBD1 (5 bases). Germline V gene sequence: CDR1 LGHDT, CDR2 YNNKEL (reference sequence). CDR3 length: 15 residues. V lost 1 base and J 3 bases, leaving 10 bases between the germline ends. The CDR3 is CASSQVKGIYNEQFF. The CDR3 region has the DNA TGTGCCAGCAGCCAAGTTAAGGGGATCTACAATGAGCAGTTCTTC.

The CDR3 coding sequence is TGTGCCAGCTCAGAGGGACAGGGGGGGAGTCAGCCCCAGCATTTT. This encodes CASSEGQGGSQPQHF. The chain carries TRBV18 and TRBJ1-5; 11 nucleotides agree with TRBD1. The CDR3 length is 15 residues. The V and J ends lost 5 bases and 6 bases, in that order; junction bases with no gene match: 6. The germline gives CDR1 KGHSH, CDR2 LQKENI.

V and J are TRBV13 and TRBJ1-1, with a tentative D call TRBD1 (5 bases). CDR1 and CDR2 from the germline V gene are PRHDT and FYEKMQ (reference sequence). The CDR3 has 14 amino acids. The V gene lost 5 bases and the J gene lost 3 bases, with 13 bases spanning the gap. The CDR3 region is CASSVLRGDTEAFF. CDR3 sequence (DNA): TGTGCCAGCAGCGTGCTCCGGGGGGACACTGAAGCTTTCTTT.

The chain uses TRBV5-1 and TRBJ2-7; 7 bases align to TRBD1. The CDR3 is 17 residues long. With V trimmed by 4 bases and J by 6 bases, 19 bases remained unmatched. CDR1 is SGHRS, CDR2 YFSETQ, per germline. CDR3 nucleotides: TGCGCCAGCAGCGCACTAACCCAACAGGGGTTCACGGGCGAGCAGTACTTC. Residues: CASSALTQQGFTGEQYF.

The CDR3 loop is CASSSPPLALSSYNEQFF. Written as DNA, the CDR3 is TGTGCCAGCAGTTCCCCCCCCCTAGCGTTGAGCTCCTACAATGAGCAGTTCTTC. J is TRBJ2-1 and V is TRBV27, with D perhaps TRBD2 (6 bases). V was trimmed by 4 bases and J by 0 bases, leaving 19 bases between them. CDR1 and CDR2 from the germline V gene are MNHEY and SMNVEV (reference sequence). The CDR3 is made up of 18 amino acids.

V is TRBV29-1 and J is TRBJ2-1; TRBD1 might be the D (6 bases). V shed 6 bases and J shed 5 bases, with 17 bases lying between them. This CDR3 is built from 14 residues. Germline V lookup: CDR1 SQVTM, CDR2 ANQGSEA. The chain's CDR3 is CSVDVGTLHNEQFF. For the CDR3, the DNA is TGCAGCGTGGACGTCGGGACACTTCACAATGAGCAGTTCTTC.

The chain uses TRBV7-9 and TRBJ2-5; 11 bases align to TRBD2. The CDR3 loop spans 15 amino acids. Unmatched junction bases numbered 6, after V lost 4 bases and J lost 5 bases. From germline, CDR1 is SEHNR and CDR2 FQNEAQ (reference sequence). CDR3 DNA sequence: TGTGCCAGCAGCTCCCTAGCGGGAGGCCGGGAGACCCAGTACTTC. Translated: CASSSLAGGRETQYF.

The chain carries TRBV5-1 and TRBJ2-2; weak D call: TRBD2 (6 bases). This CDR3 is built from 13 residues. Germline lookup yields CDR1 SGHRS and CDR2 YFSETQ. V lost 3 bases and J 6 bases, leaving 9 bases between the germline ends. CDR3 sequence (DNA): TGCGCCAGCAGCTGGGGAGGAGCCGGGGAGCTGTTTTTT. Amino acids: CASSWGGAGELFF.

The chain recombines TRBV6-5 with TRBJ2-1; possibly TRBD1 for D (5 bases). Germline CDR1 and CDR2: MNHEY and SVGAGI. The CDR3 runs 13 residues. Between the trimmed V and J ends, which lost 5 bases and 7 bases, there was a span of 12 bases. CDR3 nucleotide sequence: TGTGCCAGCAGTAAACTGACAGTGAATGAGCAGTTCTTC. It encodes CASSKLTVNEQFF.

This chain links TRBV6-5 with TRBJ2-3; TRBD1 matches 8 bases. The V and J ends lost 6 bases and 4 bases, in that order; junction bases with no gene match: 6. CDR3 length: 14 residues. Germline V gene lookup returns CDR1 MNHEY and CDR2 SVGAGI. CDR3 amino acids: CASRDRARADTQYF. CDR3 DNA: TGTGCCAGCAGGGACAGGGCTCGAGCAGATACGCAGTATTTT.

The rearrangement uses TRBV5-1 and TRBJ1-6; no reliable D call. The CDR3 covers 16 residues. The germline V and J ends were trimmed by 1 base and 0 bases, with 8 bases remaining between them. Germline CDR1 and CDR2: SGHRS and YFSETQ. CDR3 region: CASSLNLRSYNSPLHF. CDR3 in DNA: TGCGCCAGCAGCTTGAATTTGCGCTCCTATAATTCACCCCTCCACTTT.

This clone was seen only a few times. V gene TRBV5-1 combines with J gene TRBJ1-2, with TRBD1 matching over 10 bases. The germline CDR1 and CDR2 sequences are SGHRS and YFSETQ. CDR3 length: 15 residues. V lost 2 bases to trimming and J lost 3 bases; unmatched junction nucleotides: 4. In DNA form, the CDR3 reads TGCGCCAGCAGCTTACGACAGGGGGCGTACTATGGCTACACCTTC. Translation gives CASSLRQGAYYGYTF.